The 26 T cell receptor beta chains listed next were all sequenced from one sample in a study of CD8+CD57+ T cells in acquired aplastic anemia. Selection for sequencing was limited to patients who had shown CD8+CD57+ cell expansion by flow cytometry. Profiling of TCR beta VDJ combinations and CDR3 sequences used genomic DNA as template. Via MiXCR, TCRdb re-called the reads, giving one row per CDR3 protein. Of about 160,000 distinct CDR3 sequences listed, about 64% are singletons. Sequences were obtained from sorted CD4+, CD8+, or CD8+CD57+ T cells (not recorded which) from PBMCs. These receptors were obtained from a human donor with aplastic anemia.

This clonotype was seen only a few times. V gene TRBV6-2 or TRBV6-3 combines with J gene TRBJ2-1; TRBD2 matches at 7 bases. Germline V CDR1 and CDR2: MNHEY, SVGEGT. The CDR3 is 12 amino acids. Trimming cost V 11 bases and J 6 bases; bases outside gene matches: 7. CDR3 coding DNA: TGTGCCGCGGGAGCGGGGAGCAATGAGCAGTTCTTC. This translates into CAAGAGSNEQFF.

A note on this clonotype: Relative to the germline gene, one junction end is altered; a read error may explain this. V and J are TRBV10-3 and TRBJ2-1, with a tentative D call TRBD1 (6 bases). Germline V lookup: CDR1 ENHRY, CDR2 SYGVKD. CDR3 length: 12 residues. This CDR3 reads CAISATGREQFF. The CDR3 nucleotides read TGCGCCATCAGTGCCACAGGGCGTGAGCAGTTCTTC.

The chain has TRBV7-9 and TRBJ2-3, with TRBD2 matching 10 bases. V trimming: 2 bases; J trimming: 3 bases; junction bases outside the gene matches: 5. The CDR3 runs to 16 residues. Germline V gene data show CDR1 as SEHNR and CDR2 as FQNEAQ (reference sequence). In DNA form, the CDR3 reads TGTGCCAGCAGCTTATTACTAGCGGGGAGGACAGATACGCAGTATTTT. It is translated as CASSLLLAGRTDTQYF.

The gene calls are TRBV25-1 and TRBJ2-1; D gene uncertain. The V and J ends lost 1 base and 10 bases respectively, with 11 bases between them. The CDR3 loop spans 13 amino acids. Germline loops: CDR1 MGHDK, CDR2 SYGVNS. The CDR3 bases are TGTGCCAGCAGTGAATTCGTTGCGTTAGAGCAGTTCTTC. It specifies CASSEFVALEQFF. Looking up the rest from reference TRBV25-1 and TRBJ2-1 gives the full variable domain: EADIYQTPRYLVIGTGKKITLECSQTMGHDKMYWYQQDPGMELHLIHYSYGVNSTEKGDLSSESTVSRIRTEHFPLTLESARPSHTSQYLCASSEFVALEQFFGPGTRLTVL.

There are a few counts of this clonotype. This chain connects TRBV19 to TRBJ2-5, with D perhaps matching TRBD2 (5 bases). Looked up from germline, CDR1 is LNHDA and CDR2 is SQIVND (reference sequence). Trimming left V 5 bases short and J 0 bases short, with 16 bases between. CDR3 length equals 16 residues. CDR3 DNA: TGTGCCAGTAGTGGGGTTGGACTGGGGTACCAAGAGACCCAGTACTTC. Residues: CASSGVGLGYQETQYF.

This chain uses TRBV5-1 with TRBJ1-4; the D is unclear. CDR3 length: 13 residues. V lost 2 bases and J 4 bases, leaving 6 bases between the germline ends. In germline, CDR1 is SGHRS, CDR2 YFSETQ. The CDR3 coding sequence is TGCGCCAGCAGCTTCCAGATTAATGAAAAACTGTTTTTT. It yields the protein CASSFQINEKLFF.

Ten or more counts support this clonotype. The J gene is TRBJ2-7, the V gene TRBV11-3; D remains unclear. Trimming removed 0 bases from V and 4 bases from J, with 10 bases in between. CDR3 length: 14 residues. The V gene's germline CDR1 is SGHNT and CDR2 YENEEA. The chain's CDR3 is CASSLDLDLYEQYF. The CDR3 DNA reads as TGTGCCAGCAGCTTAGATCTTGACCTATACGAGCAGTACTTC.

The CDR3 bases are TGCAGTGCTAGAAGGAGCGGGACAGACTATGGCTACACCTTC. It yields the protein CSARRSGTDYGYTF. This sequence joins TRBV20-1 and TRBJ1-2; 7 nucleotides align to TRBD1. Looked up from germline, CDR1 is DFQATT and CDR2 is SNEGSKA (reference sequence). The CDR3 loop spans 14 amino acids. The V segment lost 2 bases and the J segment 3 bases; nucleotides outside the gene matches: 6.

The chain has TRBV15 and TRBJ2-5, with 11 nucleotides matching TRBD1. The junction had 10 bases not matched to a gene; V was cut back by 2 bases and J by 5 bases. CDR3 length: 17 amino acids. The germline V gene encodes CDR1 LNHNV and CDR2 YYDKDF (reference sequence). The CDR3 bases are TGTGCCACCAGCAGACTTGGACAGGGGGCGGAAAAGGAGACCCAGTACTTC. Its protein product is CATSRLGQGAEKETQYF. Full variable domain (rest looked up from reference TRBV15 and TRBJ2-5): DAMVIQNPRYQVTQFGKPVTLSCSQTLNHNVMYWYQQKSSQAPKLLFHYYDKDFNNEADTPDNFQSRRPNTSFCFLDIRSPGLGDTAMYLCATSRLGQGAEKETQYFGPGTRLLVL.

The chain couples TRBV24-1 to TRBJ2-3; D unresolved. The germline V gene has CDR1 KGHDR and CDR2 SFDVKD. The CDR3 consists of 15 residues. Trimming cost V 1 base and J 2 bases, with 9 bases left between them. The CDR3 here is CATSDFTGSTDTQYF. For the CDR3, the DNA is TGTGCCACCAGTGATTTTACCGGATCCACAGATACGCAGTATTTT.

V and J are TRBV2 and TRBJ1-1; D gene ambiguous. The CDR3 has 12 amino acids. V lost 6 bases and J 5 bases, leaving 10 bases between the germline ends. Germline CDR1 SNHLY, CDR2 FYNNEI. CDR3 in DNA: TGTGCCAGCAGGGCTCGGCGGACTGAAGCTTTCTTT. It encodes CASRARRTEAFF.

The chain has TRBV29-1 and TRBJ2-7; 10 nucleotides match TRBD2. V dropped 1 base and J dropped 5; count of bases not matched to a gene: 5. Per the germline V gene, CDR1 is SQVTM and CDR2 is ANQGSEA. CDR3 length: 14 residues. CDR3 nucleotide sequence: TGCAGCGTTGAAGGAGCGGGGGGGGCCGACGAGCAGTACTTC. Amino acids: CSVEGAGGADEQYF.

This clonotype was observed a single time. The CDR3 spells CATSITSGGSYEQYF. CDR3 sequence (DNA): TGTGCCACCAGCATCACTAGCGGGGGCTCCTACGAGCAGTACTTC. V is TRBV15 and J is TRBJ2-7; TRBD2 agrees at 11 bases. Germline V gene lookup returns CDR1 LNHNV and CDR2 YYDKDF (reference sequence). Germline trimming cut 4 bases from V and 0 bases from J; bases unmatched to any gene: 2. The CDR3 extends over 15 amino acids.

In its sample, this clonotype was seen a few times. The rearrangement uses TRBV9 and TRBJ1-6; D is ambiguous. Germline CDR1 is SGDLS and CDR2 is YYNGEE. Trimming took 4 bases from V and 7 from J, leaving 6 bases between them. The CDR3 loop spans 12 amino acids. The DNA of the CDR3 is TGTGCCAGCAGCAAAAGAAATTCACCCCTCCACTTT. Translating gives CASSKRNSPLHF. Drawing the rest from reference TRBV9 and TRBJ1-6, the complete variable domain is DSGVTQTPKHLITATGQRVTLRCSPRSGDLSVYWYQQSLDQGLQFLIQYYNGEERAKGNILERFSAQQFPDLHSELNLSSLELGDSALYFCASSKRNSPLHFGNGTRLTVT.

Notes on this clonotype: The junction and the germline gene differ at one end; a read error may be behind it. The CDR3 DNA follows: TGCGCCAGCAGCCAAGATCGAGGACTCGGGGGAAACACCTTC. Amino acids: CASSQDRGLGGNTF. V is TRBV7-2 and J is TRBJ1-2; D possibly corresponds to TRBD1 (5 bases). The CDR3 length is 14 residues. Germline values: CDR1 SGHTA, CDR2 FQGNSA. Drawing the rest from reference TRBV7-2 and TRBJ1-2, the complete variable domain is GAGVSQSPSNKVTEKGKDVELRCDPISGHTALYWYRQSLGQGLEFLIYFQGNSAPDKSGLPSDRFSAERTGGSVSTLTIQRTQQEDSAVYLCASSQDRGLGGNTFGSGTRLTVV.

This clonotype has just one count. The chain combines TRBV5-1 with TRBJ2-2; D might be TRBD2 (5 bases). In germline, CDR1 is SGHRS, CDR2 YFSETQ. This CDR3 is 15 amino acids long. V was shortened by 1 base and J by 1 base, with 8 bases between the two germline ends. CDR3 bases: TGCGCCAGCAGCTTGAACGGACTGAACACCGGGGAGCTGTTTTTT. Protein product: CASSLNGLNTGELFF.

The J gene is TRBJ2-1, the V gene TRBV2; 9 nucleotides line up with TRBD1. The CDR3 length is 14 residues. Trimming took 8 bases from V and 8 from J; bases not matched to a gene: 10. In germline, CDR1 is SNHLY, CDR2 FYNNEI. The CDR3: CASLWTGETYEQFF. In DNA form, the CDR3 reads TGTGCCAGCCTATGGACAGGGGAAACATATGAGCAGTTCTTC.

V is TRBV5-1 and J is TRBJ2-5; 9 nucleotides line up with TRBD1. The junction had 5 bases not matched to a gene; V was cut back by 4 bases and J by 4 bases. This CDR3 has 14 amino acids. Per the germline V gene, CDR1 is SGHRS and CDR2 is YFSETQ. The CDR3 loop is CASSAGTGSETQYF. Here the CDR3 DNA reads TGCGCCAGCAGCGCTGGGACAGGGTCAGAGACCCAGTACTTC.

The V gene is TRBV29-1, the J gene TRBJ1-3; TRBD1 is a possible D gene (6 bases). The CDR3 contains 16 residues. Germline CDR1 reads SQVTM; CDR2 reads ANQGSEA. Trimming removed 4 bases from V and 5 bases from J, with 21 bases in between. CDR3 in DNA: TGCAGCGTTGTAACGGTGACAGGACCAACTCGAAACACCATATATTTT. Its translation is CSVVTVTGPTRNTIYF.

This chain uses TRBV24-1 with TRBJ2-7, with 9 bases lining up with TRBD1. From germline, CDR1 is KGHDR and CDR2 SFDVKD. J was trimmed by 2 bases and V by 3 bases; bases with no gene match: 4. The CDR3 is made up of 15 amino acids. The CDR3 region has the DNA TGTGCCACCAGTGATGGACAGGGGTACCCCTACGAGCAGTACTTC. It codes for CATSDGQGYPYEQYF.

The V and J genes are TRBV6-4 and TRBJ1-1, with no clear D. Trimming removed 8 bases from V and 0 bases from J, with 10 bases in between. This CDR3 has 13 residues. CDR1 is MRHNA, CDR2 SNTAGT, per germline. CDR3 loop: CASRAAMNTEAFF. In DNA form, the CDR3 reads TGTGCCAGCCGGGCAGCTATGAACACTGAAGCTTTCTTT.

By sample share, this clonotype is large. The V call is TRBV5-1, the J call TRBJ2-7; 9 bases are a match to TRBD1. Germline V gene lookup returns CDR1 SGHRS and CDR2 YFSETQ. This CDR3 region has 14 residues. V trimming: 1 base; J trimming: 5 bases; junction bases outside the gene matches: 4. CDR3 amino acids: CASSLRGQGNEQYF. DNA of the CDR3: TGCGCCAGCAGCTTGAGGGGACAGGGAAACGAGCAGTACTTC.

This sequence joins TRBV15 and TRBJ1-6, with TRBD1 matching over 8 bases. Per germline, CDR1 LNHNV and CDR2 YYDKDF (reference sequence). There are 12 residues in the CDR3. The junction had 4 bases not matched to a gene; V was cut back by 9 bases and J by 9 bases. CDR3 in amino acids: CATATGVSPLHF. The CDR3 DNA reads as TGTGCCACTGCGACAGGGGTTTCACCCCTCCACTTT. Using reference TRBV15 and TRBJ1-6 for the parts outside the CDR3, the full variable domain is DAMVIQNPRYQVTQFGKPVTLSCSQTLNHNVMYWYQQKSSQAPKLLFHYYDKDFNNEADTPDNFQSRRPNTSFCFLDIRSPGLGDTAMYLCATATGVSPLHFGNGTRLTVT.

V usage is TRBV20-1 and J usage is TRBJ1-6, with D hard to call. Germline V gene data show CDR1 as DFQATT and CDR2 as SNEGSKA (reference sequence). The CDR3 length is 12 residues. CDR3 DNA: TGCACAGCCGGTAGTCAAGCTTCACCCCTCCACTTT. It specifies CTAGSQASPLHF.

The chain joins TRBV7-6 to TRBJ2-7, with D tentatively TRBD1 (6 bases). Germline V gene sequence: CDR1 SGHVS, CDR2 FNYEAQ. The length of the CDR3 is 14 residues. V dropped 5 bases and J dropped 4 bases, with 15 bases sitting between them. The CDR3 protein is CASSAGQNLYEQYF. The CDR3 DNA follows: TGTGCCAGCAGCGCCGGACAGAACCTATACGAGCAGTACTTC.

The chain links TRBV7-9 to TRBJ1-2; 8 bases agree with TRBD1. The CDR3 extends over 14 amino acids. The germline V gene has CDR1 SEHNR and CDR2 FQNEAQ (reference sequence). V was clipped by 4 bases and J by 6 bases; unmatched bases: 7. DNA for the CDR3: TGTGCCAGCAGCTACTTGCCGACAGGGGATGGCTACACCTTC. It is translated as CASSYLPTGDGYTF. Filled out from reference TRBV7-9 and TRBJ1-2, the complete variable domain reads DTGVSQNPRHKITKRGQNVTFRCDPISEHNRLYWYRQTLGQGPEFLTYFQNEAQLEKSRLLSDRFSAERPKGSFSTLEIQRTEQGDSAMYLCASSYLPTGDGYTFGSGTRLTVV.